This T cell receptor (beta chain) was sequenced during a study of radiation and T cells in renal cell carcinoma. Time point meaning: blood 4 weeks post-SBRT, at nephrectomy. Documented treatment: 15 Gy SBRT to primary tumor, nephrectomy 4 weeks later. The table came from immunoSEQ multiplex PCR; TCRdb's copy has only in-frame clones and leaves some out. The sample lists about 83,000 clones, 70% to 90% occurring once. V shed 2 bases, J shed 6 bases, and the junction held 13 bases outside the gene matches. The germline V gene encodes CDR1 MNHEY and CDR2 SVGAGI. The CDR3 extends over 16 amino acids. For this clone: Other DNA sequences in this sample translate to the same CDR3.

The V gene is TRBV6-5, the J gene TRBJ2-7, with 7 nucleotides matching TRBD1. This TCR derives from a woman in her sixties with renal cell carcinoma. The sample in question was blood, obtained from a patient whose treatment included radiotherapy and nephrectomy. CDR3 in amino acids: CASSYAIDRVWGEQYF. The CDR3 coding sequence is TGTGCCAGCAGTTACGCGATAGACAGGGTTTGGGGCGAGCAGTACTTC.